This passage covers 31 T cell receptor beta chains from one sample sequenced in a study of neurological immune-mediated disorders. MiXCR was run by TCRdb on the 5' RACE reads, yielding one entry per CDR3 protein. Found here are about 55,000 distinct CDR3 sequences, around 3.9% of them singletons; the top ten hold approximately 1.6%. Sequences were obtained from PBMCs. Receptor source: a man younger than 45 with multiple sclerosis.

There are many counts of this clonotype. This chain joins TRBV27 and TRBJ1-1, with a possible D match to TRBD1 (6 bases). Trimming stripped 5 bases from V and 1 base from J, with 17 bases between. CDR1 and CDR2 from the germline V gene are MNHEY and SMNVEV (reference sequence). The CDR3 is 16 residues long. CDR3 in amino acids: CASSRLQGISNTEAFF. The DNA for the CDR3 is TGTGCCAGCAGTCGTCTACAGGGAATTTCGAACACTGAAGCTTTCTTT.

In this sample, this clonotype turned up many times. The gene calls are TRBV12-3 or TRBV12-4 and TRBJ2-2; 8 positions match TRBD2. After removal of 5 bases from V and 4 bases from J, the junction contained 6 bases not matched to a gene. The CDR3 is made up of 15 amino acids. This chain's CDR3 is CASSKLAALTGELFF. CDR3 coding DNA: TGTGCCAGCAGTAAACTAGCGGCCCTCACCGGGGAGCTGTTTTTT.

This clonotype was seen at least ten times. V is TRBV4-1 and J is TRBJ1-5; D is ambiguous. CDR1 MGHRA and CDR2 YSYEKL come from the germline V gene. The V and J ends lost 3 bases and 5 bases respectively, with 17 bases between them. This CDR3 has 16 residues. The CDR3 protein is CASSHPARTLDQPQHF. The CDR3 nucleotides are TGCGCCAGCAGCCACCCCGCAAGGACGTTGGATCAGCCCCAGCATTTT.

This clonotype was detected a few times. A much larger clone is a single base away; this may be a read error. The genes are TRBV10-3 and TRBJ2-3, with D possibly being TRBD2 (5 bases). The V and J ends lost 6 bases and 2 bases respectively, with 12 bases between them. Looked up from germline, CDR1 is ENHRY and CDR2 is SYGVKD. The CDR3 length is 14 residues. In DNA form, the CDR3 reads TGTGCCATCAGCCGGGAACCAACCACAGATACGCAGTATTTT. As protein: CAISREPTTDTQYF.

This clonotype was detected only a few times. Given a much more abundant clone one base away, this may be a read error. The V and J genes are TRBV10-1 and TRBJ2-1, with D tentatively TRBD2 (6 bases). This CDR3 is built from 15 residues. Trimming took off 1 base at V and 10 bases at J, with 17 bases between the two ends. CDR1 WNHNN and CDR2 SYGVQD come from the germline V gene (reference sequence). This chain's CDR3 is CASSEWGLSLSEQFF. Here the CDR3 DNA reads TGCGCCAGCAGTGAGTGGGGACTCAGCCTGAGCGAGCAGTTCTTC.

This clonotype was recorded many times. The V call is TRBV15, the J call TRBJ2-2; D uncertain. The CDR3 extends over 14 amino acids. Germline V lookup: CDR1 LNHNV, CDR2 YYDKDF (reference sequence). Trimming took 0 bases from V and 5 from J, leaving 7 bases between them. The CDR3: CATSRDVETGELFF. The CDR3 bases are TGTGCCACCAGCAGAGATGTAGAAACCGGGGAGCTGTTTTTT.

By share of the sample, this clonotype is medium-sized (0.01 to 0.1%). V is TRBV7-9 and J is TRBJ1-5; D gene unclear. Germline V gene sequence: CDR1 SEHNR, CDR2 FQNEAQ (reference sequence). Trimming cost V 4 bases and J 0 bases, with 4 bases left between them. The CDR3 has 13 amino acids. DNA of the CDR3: TGTGCCAGCAGCTACGCTAGCAATCAGCCCCAGCATTTT. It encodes CASSYASNQPQHF.

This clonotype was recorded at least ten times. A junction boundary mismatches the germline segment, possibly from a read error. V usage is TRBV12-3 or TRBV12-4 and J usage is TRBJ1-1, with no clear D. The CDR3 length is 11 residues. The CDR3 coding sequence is TGTGCCAGCGAAATAACGGGAGACTTCATCTTT. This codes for CASEITGDFIF.

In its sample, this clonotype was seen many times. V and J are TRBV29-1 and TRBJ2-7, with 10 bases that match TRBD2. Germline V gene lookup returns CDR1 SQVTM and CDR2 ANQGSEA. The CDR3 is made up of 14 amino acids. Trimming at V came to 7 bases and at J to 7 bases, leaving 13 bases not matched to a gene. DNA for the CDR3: TGCAGCGCTCATAGCGGGAGGCCCAACGGGGAGCAGTACTTC. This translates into CSAHSGRPNGEQYF.

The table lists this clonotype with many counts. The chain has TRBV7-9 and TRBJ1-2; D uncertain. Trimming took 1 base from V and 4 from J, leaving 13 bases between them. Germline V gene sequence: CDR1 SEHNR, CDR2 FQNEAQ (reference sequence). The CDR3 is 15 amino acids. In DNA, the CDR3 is TGTGCCAGCAGCTTAGATGTTGCGGGCTTCTATGGCTACACCTTC. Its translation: CASSLDVAGFYGYTF.

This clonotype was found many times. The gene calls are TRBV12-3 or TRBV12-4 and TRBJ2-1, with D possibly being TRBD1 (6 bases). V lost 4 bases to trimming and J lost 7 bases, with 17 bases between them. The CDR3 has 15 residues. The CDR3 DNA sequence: TGTGCCAGCAGTTCTCAGGGGCGACGGCCTAATGAGCAGTTCTTC. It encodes CASSSQGRRPNEQFF.

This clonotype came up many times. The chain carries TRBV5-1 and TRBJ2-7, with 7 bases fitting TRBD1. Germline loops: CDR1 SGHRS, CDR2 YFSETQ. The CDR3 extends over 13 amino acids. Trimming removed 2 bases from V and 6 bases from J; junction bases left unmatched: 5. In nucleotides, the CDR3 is TGCGCCAGCAGCTTCCGGGACAGTTCCGAGCAGTACTTC. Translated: CASSFRDSSEQYF.

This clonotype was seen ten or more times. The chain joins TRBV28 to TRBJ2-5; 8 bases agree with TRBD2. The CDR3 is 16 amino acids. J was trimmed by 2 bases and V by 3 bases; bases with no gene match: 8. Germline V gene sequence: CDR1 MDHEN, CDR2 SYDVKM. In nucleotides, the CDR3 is TGTGCCAGCAGTTTGGCTCGAAGCGGGAGACAAGAGACCCAGTACTTC. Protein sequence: CASSLARSGRQETQYF.

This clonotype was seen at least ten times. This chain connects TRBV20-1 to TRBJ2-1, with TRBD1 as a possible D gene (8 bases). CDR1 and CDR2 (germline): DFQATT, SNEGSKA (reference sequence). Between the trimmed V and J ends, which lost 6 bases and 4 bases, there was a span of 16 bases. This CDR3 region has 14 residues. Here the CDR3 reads CSAVNRGGYNEQFF. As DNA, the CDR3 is TGCAGTGCCGTGAACAGGGGGGGTTACAATGAGCAGTTCTTC.

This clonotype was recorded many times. The CDR3 is CSARKRGGRETQYF. The CDR3 region has the DNA TGCAGTGCTAGAAAGCGGGGGGGCCGGGAGACCCAGTACTTC. The J gene is TRBJ2-5, the V gene TRBV20-1; TRBD2 matches 10 bases. In germline, CDR1 is DFQATT, CDR2 SNEGSKA (reference sequence). The CDR3 runs to 14 residues. J lost 5 bases, V lost 2 bases, and 5 bases had no gene match.

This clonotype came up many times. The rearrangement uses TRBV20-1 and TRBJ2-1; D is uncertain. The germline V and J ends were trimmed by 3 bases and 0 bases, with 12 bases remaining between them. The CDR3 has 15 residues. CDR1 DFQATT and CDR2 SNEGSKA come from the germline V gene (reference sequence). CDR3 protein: CSASRRESSYNEQFF. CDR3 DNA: TGCAGTGCTAGCCGTAGGGAAAGCTCCTACAATGAGCAGTTCTTC.

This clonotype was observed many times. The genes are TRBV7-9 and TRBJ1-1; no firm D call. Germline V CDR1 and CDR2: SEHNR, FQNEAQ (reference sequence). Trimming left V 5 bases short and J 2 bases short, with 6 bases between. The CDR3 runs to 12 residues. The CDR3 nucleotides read TGTGCCAGCAGCCGGACCAACACTGAAGCTTTCTTT. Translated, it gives CASSRTNTEAFF.

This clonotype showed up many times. The CDR3 DNA is TGTGCCAGCAGCCAAGTCCGAGGAAAAGCTTTCTTT. Translated, it gives CASSQVRGKAFF. The chain has TRBV14 and TRBJ1-1; D not resolved. With 1 base removed from V and 9 bases from J, the gap between germline ends came to 9 bases. Germline CDR1 SGHDN, CDR2 FVKESK. This CDR3 is built from 12 residues.

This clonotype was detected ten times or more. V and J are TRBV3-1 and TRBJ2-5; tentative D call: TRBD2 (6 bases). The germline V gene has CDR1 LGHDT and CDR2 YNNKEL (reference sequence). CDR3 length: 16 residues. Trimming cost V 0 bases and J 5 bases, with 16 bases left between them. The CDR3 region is CASSQEGEGREETQYF. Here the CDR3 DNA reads TGTGCCAGCAGCCAAGAGGGTGAGGGTCGGGAGGAGACCCAGTACTTC.

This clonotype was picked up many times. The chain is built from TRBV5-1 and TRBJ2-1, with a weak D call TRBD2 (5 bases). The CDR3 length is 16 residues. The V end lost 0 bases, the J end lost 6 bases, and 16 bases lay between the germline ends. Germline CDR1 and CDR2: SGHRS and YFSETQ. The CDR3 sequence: CASSLAAGLSVNEQFF. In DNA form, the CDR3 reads TGCGCCAGCAGCTTGGCCGCGGGTCTCAGCGTCAATGAGCAGTTCTTC.

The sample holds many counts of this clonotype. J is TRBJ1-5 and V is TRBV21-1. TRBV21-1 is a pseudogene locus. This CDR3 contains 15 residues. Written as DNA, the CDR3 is TGTGCCAGCAGCAAAACGGCAGAGCTCTATCAGCCCCAGCATTTT. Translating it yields CASSKTAELYQPQHF.

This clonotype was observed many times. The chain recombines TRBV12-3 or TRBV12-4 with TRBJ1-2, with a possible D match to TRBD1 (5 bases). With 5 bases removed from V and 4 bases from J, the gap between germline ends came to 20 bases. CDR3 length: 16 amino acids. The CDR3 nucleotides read TGTGCCAGCAGTCGGGCGGGGGAACGGCTTTTCTATGGCTACACCTTC. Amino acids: CASSRAGERLFYGYTF.

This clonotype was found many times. CDR3 nucleotides: TGCGCCAGCAGCTTGGAGGGGAAAACGGCAGATACGCAGTATTTT. Protein product: CASSLEGKTADTQYF. The gene calls are TRBV5-1 and TRBJ2-3; tentative D call: TRBD1 (5 bases). Trimming removed 0 bases at V and 4 bases at J, with 12 bases between. The CDR3 has 15 residues. The germline V gene has CDR1 SGHRS and CDR2 YFSETQ.

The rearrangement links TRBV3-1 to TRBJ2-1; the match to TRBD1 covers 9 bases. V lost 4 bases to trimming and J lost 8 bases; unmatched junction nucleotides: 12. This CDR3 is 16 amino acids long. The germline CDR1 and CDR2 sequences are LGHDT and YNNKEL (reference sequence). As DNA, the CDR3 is TGTGCCAGCAGCCGGCGAGGGGGGACAGGGATTGATGAGCAGTTCTTC. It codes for CASSRRGGTGIDEQFF.

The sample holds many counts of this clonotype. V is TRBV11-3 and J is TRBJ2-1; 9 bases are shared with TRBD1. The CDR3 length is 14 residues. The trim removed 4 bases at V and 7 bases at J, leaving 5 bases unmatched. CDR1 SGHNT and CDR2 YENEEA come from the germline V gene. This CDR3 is CASSSRDRDNEQFF. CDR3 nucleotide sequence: TGTGCCAGCAGCTCCCGGGACAGGGATAATGAGCAGTTCTTC.

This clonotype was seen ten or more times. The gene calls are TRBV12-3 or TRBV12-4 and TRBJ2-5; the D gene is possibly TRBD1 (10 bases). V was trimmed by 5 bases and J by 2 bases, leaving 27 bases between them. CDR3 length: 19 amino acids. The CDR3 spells CASSGDRGYPLAGQETQYF. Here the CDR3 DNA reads TGTGCCAGCAGTGGGGACAGGGGCTACCCCCTAGCGGGACAAGAGACCCAGTACTTC.

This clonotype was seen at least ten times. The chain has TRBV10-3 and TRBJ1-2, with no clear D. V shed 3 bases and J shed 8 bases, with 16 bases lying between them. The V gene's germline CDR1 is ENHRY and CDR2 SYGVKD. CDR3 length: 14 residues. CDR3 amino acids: CAISDGGIPRGYTF. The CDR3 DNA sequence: TGTGCCATCAGTGACGGTGGTATTCCCCGAGGCTACACCTTC.

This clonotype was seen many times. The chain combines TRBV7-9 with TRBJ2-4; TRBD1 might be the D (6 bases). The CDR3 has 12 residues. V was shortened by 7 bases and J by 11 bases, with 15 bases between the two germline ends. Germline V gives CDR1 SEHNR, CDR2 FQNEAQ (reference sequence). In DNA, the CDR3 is TGTGCCAGCAACCTTGTCGAGGGGGTTCAGTACTTC. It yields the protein CASNLVEGVQYF.

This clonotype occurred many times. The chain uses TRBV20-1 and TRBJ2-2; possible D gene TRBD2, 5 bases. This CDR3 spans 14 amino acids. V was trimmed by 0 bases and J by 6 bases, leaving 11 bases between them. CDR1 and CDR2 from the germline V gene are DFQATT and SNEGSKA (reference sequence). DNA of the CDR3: TGCAGTGCTAGAGATTCCGAGGGTCCCGGGGAGCTGTTTTTT. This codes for CSARDSEGPGELFF.

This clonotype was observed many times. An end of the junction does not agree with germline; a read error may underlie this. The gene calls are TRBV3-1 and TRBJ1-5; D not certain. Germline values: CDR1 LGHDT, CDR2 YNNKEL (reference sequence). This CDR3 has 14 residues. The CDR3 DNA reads TGTGCCAGCAGCCAAGGAGCGCATTCCCAGCCCCAGAATTTT. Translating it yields CASSQGAHSQPQNF.

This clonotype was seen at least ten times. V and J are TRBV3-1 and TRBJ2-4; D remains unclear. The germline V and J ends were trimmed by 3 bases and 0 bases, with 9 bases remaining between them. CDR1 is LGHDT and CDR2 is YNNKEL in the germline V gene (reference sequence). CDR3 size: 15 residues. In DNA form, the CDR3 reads TGTGCCAGCAGCCAGGGAAGGATAGCCAAAAACATTCAGTACTTC. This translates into CASSQGRIAKNIQYF.